This TCR beta chain came from a study of cytomegalovirus exposure and HLA in healthy donors. At the level of the study: Findings of an earlier analysis included under 140 million unique TCR beta sequences from roughly 200 million T cells. The study, taken as a whole, reports: Later on, an analysis showed TCR association rates differing by HLA locus, with DRB1 the most and HLA-C the fewest. Immune exposure information comprised only CMV serostatus. An observed cluster of highly shared sequence variants was recorded as a likely sequencing artifact.

CDR3 length: 13 residues. Germline CDR1 and CDR2: SGHRS and YFSETQ. The V and J ends lost 0 bases and 7 bases respectively, with 10 bases between them. Details on this clone: Its antigen is not identified.

The PCR employed 60 Vbeta primers together with 13 Jbeta primers. Clones were sequenced by immunoSEQ multiplex PCR, and TCRdb holds only the in-frame ones, with some missing. The data contain 50,000 to 65,000 clones, less than 85% of them singletons. The clonotype originates from a woman aged 18 to 35 in good health and CMV-seronegative. The chain has TRBV5-1 and TRBJ1-2, with D perhaps matching TRBD1 (6 bases). The sequenced sample consisted of PBMCs. The CDR3 sequence is CASSLDQGSGYTF. The CDR3 nucleotides are TGCGCCAGCAGCTTGGATCAGGGGTCTGGCTACACCTTC.